One sample yielded the 9 T cell receptor beta chains listed below, sequenced in a study of OX40 agonist ivuxolimab in advanced cancers. Some clones are missing from TCRdb's copy, which holds only in-frame ones; the method was immunoSEQ multiplex PCR. Of roughly 80,000 clones listed, 65% to 90% are singletons. The starting material was CD4+ or CD8+ T cells sorted from blood, obtained in a trial of the OX40 agonist ivuxolimab. All receptors derive from an adult with an advanced solid tumor such as melanoma, head and neck, liver or kidney cancer.

The V call is TRBV6-6, the J call TRBJ2-1; D is possibly TRBD1 (6 bases). Per the germline V gene, CDR1 is MNHNY and CDR2 is SVGAGI (reference sequence). Between the trimmed V and J ends, which lost 5 bases and 5 bases, there was a span of 13 bases. The CDR3 is made up of 14 amino acids. CDR3 region: CASSTRGMNNEQFF. The CDR3 region has the DNA TGTGCCAGCAGTACCAGGGGAATGAACAATGAGCAGTTCTTC.

The table lists this clone with a few counts. The rearrangement joins TRBV7-3 to TRBJ2-1; D unclear. The CDR3 extends over 14 amino acids. Trimming cost V 3 bases and J 2 bases, with 8 bases left between them. Germline V CDR1 and CDR2: SGHTA, FQGTGA. CDR3 nucleotides: TGTGCCAGCAGCTTGGACCACGCCTACAATGAGCAGTTCTTC. This encodes CASSLDHAYNEQFF.

In its sample, this clone was seen once. The chain recombines TRBV9 with TRBJ2-3, with 7 nucleotides matching TRBD1. V was clipped by 1 base and J by 1 base; unmatched bases: 6. Germline-derived CDR1 and CDR2 are SGDLS and YYNGEE. This CDR3 has 16 amino acids. CDR3 in amino acids: CASSVRQGVGTDTQYF. The CDR3 DNA follows: TGTGCCAGCAGCGTACGACAGGGTGTGGGCACAGATACGCAGTATTTT.

In nucleotides, the CDR3 is TGTGCCAGCAGAGGCGGGACTAGCTCGACTACGCAGTATTTT. It encodes CASRGGTSSTTQYF. V usage is TRBV28 and J usage is TRBJ2-3, with 9 nucleotides matching TRBD2. CDR3 length: 14 amino acids. The germline gives CDR1 MDHEN, CDR2 SYDVKM. The junction had 9 bases not matched to a gene; V was cut back by 6 bases and J by 8 bases.

The rearrangement links TRBV19 to TRBJ1-1, with D perhaps TRBD1 (5 bases). Germline values: CDR1 LNHDA, CDR2 SQIVND (reference sequence). This CDR3 is 18 amino acids long. Between the trimmed V and J ends, which lost 3 bases and 4 bases, there was a span of 24 bases. CDR3 region: CASSILSPLRESPTEAFF. The CDR3 DNA is TGTGCCAGTAGTATCCTCTCTCCGCTCAGGGAGTCCCCCACTGAAGCTTTCTTT.

This chain connects TRBV7-2 to TRBJ2-3, with 8 positions matching TRBD2. The CDR3 runs 17 residues. J was trimmed by 4 bases and V by 5 bases; bases with no gene match: 14. In germline, CDR1 is SGHTA, CDR2 FQGNSA. The CDR3 sequence is CASSRKGVAGGPDTQYF. The CDR3 coding sequence is TGTGCCAGCAGCCGGAAAGGGGTGGCGGGGGGACCAGATACGCAGTATTTT. The full variable domain, rest sourced from reference TRBV7-2 and TRBJ2-3, is GAGVSQSPSNKVTEKGKDVELRCDPISGHTALYWYRQSLGQGLEFLIYFQGNSAPDKSGLPSDRFSAERTGGSVSTLTIQRTQQEDSAVYLCASSRKGVAGGPDTQYFGPGTRLTVL.

The chain is built from TRBV7-2 and TRBJ1-4, with D uncertain. Germline CDR1 reads SGHTA; CDR2 reads FQGNSA. V lost 1 base and J lost 3, with 9 bases in between. The CDR3 length is 15 residues. The CDR3 DNA follows: TGTGCCAGCAGCTTAGAAAGACGGCCTAATGAAAAACTGTTTTTT. It encodes CASSLERRPNEKLFF.

The V call is TRBV2, the J call TRBJ2-3, with 11 bases identical to TRBD1. Germline V gene sequence: CDR1 SNHLY, CDR2 FYNNEI. This CDR3 is 14 amino acids long. V dropped 11 bases and J dropped 2; count of bases not matched to a gene: 6. CDR3 amino acids: CAGGQGGPTDTQYF. In DNA form, the CDR3 reads TGTGCCGGGGGACAGGGGGGCCCCACAGATACGCAGTATTTT.

The chain couples TRBV4-1 to TRBJ2-7; 7 bases are shared with TRBD2. This CDR3 region has 16 residues. After removal of 1 base from V and 4 bases from J, the junction contained 10 bases not matched to a gene. The germline V gene encodes CDR1 MGHRA and CDR2 YSYEKL. The CDR3 region is CASSQVFGGGAYEQYF. The CDR3 DNA reads TGCGCCAGCAGCCAAGTCTTCGGCGGGGGAGCTTACGAGCAGTACTTC.